The sample holds many counts of the clone carrying this T cell receptor (beta chain). No antigen is known for it. Diagnosis relied on clinical symptoms, serum thyroxine and TRAb, thyroid ultrasound and orbital computed tomography. In germline, CDR1 is MNHEY, CDR2 SVGAGI. Trimming shortened V by 0 bases and J by 4 bases, and 15 bases separated the two germline ends. The CDR3 covers 16 residues. These data come from a study of T cells in Graves' hyperthyroidism and ophthalmopathy. Study-wide results and limits: A model of 13 V-J pairs discriminated ophthalmopathy from stable hyperthyroidism.

Researchers amplified the TCR beta CDR3 regions from RNA transcripts. The HTBI primer set drove a first-round RT-PCR of the TCR CDR3. TCRdb re-analysed the multiplex PCR reads in MiXCR, keeping a single row per CDR3 protein. The sample holds about 350,000 distinct CDR3 sequences, under 20% seen once. Sample: blood. The clonotype was recovered from a woman aged 18-29 years with Graves' hyperthyroidism. This chain links TRBV6-5 with TRBJ1-2, with D maybe TRBD1 (6 bases). CDR3 loop: CASSYSYGGASYGYTF. DNA of the CDR3: TGTGCCAGCAGTTACTCGTACGGGGGCGCATCCTATGGCTACACCTTC.